Included here is one T cell receptor (beta chain) sequence, with context. Its antigen remains unidentified. Using immunoSEQ multiplex PCR, the repertoire was profiled, and TCRdb retains in-frame clones only, with some absent. The data hold about 20,000 clones, with roughly 89% observed a single time. The sample comes from a study of T cell therapy after organ transplantation. Study-wide background: Expansion used a peptide pool of 30 HLA class I and II CMV epitopes. Long-term post-therapy samples: blood collected 20 to 29 weeks after completing therapy.

Regarding time point: 20-29 weeks after completion of therapy. Drug-resistant or recurrent cytomegalovirus affected these solid-organ transplant recipient patients. This clonotype was obtained from a human patient who had received a solid organ transplant and had CMV disease. Some T cells may be the graft donor's. Sequenced here: CD8+ T cells from blood, sampled after autologous CMV-specific T cell therapy.

In DNA, the CDR3 is TGTGCCAGCAGACAGTACTATGGCTACACCTTC. Its translation: CASRQYYGYTF. The rearrangement links TRBV6-6 to TRBJ1-2; no firm D call. In germline, CDR1 is MNHNY, CDR2 SVGAGI (reference sequence). V shed 6 bases and J shed 3 bases, with 5 bases lying between them. The CDR3 totals 11 residues.